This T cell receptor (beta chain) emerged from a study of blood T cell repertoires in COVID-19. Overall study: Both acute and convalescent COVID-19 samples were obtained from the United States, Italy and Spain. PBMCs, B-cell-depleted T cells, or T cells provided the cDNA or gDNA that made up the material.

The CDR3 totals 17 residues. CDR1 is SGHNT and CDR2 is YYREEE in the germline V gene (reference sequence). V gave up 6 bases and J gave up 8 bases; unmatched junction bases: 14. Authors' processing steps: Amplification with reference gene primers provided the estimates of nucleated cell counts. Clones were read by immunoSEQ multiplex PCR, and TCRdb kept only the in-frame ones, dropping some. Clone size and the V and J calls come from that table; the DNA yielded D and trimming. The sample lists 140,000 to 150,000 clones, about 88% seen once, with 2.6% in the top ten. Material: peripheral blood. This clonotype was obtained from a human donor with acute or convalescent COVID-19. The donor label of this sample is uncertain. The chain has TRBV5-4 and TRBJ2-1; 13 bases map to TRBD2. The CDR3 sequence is CASIPLPLAGGDDEQFF. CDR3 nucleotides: TGTGCCAGCATTCCCCTCCCACTAGCGGGGGGGGATGATGAGCAGTTCTTC.